This paragraph reports one TCR beta chain. Its antigen target is currently unknown. Base qualities are not recorded, but no much larger clone differs from it by a single base. CDR1 and CDR2, looked up from the germline V gene, are MGHRA and YSYEKL. The CDR3 has 15 amino acids, counting the end cysteine and phenylalanine. Solely the CDR3 DNA is kept, with 45 bases framed from the first base. V loses 4 bases at its end and J loses 5 bases; junction bases beyond the gene matches: 10. The data were obtained in a study of shared clonotypes between healthy human individuals (TCRdb year 2020). Study-wide context: A couple of women and a few men aged 18 to 49 years were included in the cohort. Per donor, three plates each were used for CD4 naive and CD4 memory, two for CD8 naive, and one for CD8 memory. To estimate repertoire size and how much clonotype sharing occurs between individuals, the study deeply sequenced the blood TCR repertoires of about 5 healthy adults. To increase sequencing depth and limit assay-specific biases, different laboratories used diverse techniques to prepare libraries and sequence TCR repertoires. Each donor's leukapheresis produced roughly between roughly 0.85 and 9.5 billion PBMCs.

Donors were healthy HIV-negative adults with no recently reported acute infections or vaccinations. Every donor was a Caucasian adult residing in Nashville, Tennessee, USA. CD4+ T cells were enriched by magnetic negative selection; naive cells were then positively selected on CD45RA, and the negative fraction formed the memory subset. Blood was obtained by leukapheresis, after which PBMCs were separated by Ficoll-Histopaque density gradient centrifugation and cryopreserved in liquid nitrogen vapor phase. Analytical flow cytometry was used to check the purity and quantity of each magnetically sorted T cell population. Genomic DNA was isolated from each sorted fraction and quantified by UV absorbance on a Nanodrop 2000c. Points the paper makes about the study in general: Sampling was restricted to blood, and TCR repertoires in tissues likely differ from the TCR repertoires found in blood. Even with the large sequencing depth, rarefaction of the sorted-subset datasets indicated that sequencing was incomplete. The genetic and exposure-history diversity represented was limited by the small number of donors. Pairwise subsampling indicated that sequencing depth was expected to affect the degree of clonotype sharing among donors. Across a handful of donors, 4.5% to 6.5% of naive CD4, roughly 3.4% of naive CD8, 2.3% of memory CD4, and approximately 0.4% of memory CD8 clonotypes were shared. Estimated clonotype richness was generally larger for naive than for memory subsets. Compared with non-shared clonotypes, clonotypes shared by all four sorted-subset donors had higher generation probabilities.

TCR CDR3 regions were amplified from genomic DNA by multiplex PCR using the deep immunoSEQ assay. Genomic DNA extracted from each cell subset was distributed evenly over all wells of several immunoSEQ 96-well plates, and each plate served as one replicate. For sorted subsets, each replicate PCR was loaded with roughly 0.2 ug genomic DNA, equivalent to 30,000 or so T cell genomes. Purified libraries were measured with a Qubit 3.0 fluorometer, size-checked on a Bioanalyzer 2100, and measured again with the KAPA Library Quantification kit. A separate single-read 150-cycle Illumina NextSeq 550 flow cell was used to sequence each immunoSEQ 96-well plate. In the authors' own workflow: The immunoSEQ output contained only junctional sequences without quality scores, so filtering could not match that applied to full-length reads. To assign V/J genes and CDR3, sequences were annotated against IMGT germline references using PyIR, a Python wrapper for IgBLAST v1.9. Reads with weak V/J assignments (E-value above 1e-6), missing CDR3, stop codons, out-of-frame junctions, or ambiguous translated residues were removed. V3J clonotypes were defined as sequences sharing the same inferred V gene, J gene, and CDR3 amino acid sequence. The percentage overlap between two repertoires was calculated by dividing the number of shared unique clonotypes by the size of the smaller repertoire. RTK rarefaction, the Chao1 estimator, and Recon v2.1 estimates of unobserved clonotypes were used to assess repertoire richness. Generation probabilities for all TCRbeta clonotypes obtained by the gDNA method from several donors were computed using OLGA. The source is immuneACCESS, and TCRdb retained only in-frame sequences with V and J called. Part of the clones is not carried over; for the studies checked, unresolved V genes explain less than half of this, and the remainder is unexplained. V, J and clone size are those of that table, while D and trimming were read from the DNA. This sample lists about 2.4 million clones; roughly 93% were detected once. The top ten constitute around 0.37% of the sample.

The chain is encoded by TRBV4-1 joined to TRBJ2-5; 7 central nucleotides agree with TRBD2. The origin of this receptor is a man aged 18 to 30 in good health. Some clones in this sample may be carry-over from other donors' samples. Sequenced material: naive CD4+ T cells from PBMCs. The sample's cell subset or site label, decoded: CD45RA+ positively selected. The DNA is TGCGCCAGCAGCCCAAGTTGGGGGGAGGGGGAGACCCAGTACTTC. Its translation is CASSPSWGEGETQYF.